Listed below are T cell receptor beta chains from one sample, sequenced in a study of identical twins. TCRdb re-called the 5' RACE reads through MiXCR, storing one row per CDR3 protein. The sample shows hundreds of thousands of distinct CDR3 sequences, 6.1% of them seen only once. The sample comprised naive T cells sorted from blood. The receptor source for this set is a young man in good health. CDR3s include the opening cysteine and the closing phenylalanine or tryptophan. Fields, in order: clone size, V gene, D gene, J gene, CDR3 DNA, CDR3 protein. D genes are given only for firm matches. Part of the rows lack a size; the others show once, few, many or a class for expanded clones.

>many|TRBV20-1|NA|TRBJ1-5
TGCAGTGCTAGAGAAGAAGGGACATGGAGCAATCAGCCCCAGCATTTT
CSAREEGTWSNQPQHF
>few|TRBV7-9|NA|TRBJ2-1
TGTGCCAGCAGCTTCGGACCGACCGGGCCACAGTTCTTC
CASSFGPTGPQFF
>NA|TRBV21-1|NA|TRBJ1-1
TGTGCCAGCAGCAAACGCTATAGGGGCCCCACTGAAGCTTTCTTT
CASSKRYRGPTEAFF
>many|TRBV2|TRBD2|TRBJ2-2
TGTGCCAGCACCTTTACTAGCGCGAACACCGGGGAGCTGTTTTTT
CASTFTSANTGELFF
>NA|TRBV20-1|NA|TRBJ2-5
TGCAGTGCTAGATCCATAGACAGACAAGAGACCCAGTACTTC
CSARSIDRQETQYF
>few|TRBV7-2|TRBD2|TRBJ2-2
TGTGCCAGCAGCTTAATGCGAGCGGGAGGGCCAACCGGGGAGCTGTTTTTT
CASSLMRAGGPTGELFF
>many|TRBV29-1|NA|TRBJ1-4
TGCAGCGTCCGACAGAGGGCCGGGGAAGAAAAACTGTTTTTT
CSVRQRAGEEKLFF
>many|TRBV7-9|NA|TRBJ2-2
TGTGCCAGCAGCTCACCGGGACTTAACACCGGGGAGCTGTTTTTT
CASSSPGLNTGELFF
>NA|TRBV12-3/TRBV12-4|NA|TRBJ1-4
TGTGCCAGCACCCCAACAGGGTTAAAGGAAAAACTGTTTTTT
CASTPTGLKEKLFF
>NA|TRBV11-2|NA|TRBJ2-2
TGTGCCAGCAGCTACGGAGCGAACACCGGGGAGCTGTTTTTT
CASSYGANTGELFF
>few|TRBV10-3|NA|TRBJ2-7
TGTGCCAGTCTCTTTGGCGAGGGCTCCTACGAGCAGTACTTC
CASLFGEGSYEQYF
>NA|TRBV18|NA|TRBJ2-6
TGTGCCAGCTCAAGGGTGGAATCTGGGGCCAACGTCCTGACTTTC
CASSRVESGANVLTF
>few|TRBV7-6|TRBD2|TRBJ2-3
TGTGCCAGCAGCCTGCGGACAGGCGGACTAGCGGGTTCTAGCACAGATACGCAGTATTTT
CASSLRTGGLAGSSTDTQYF
>NA|TRBV15|TRBD2|TRBJ2-3
TGTGCCACCAGCAGAGATCACGGACTAGCGGGATTCACAGATACGCAGTATTTT
CATSRDHGLAGFTDTQYF
>NA|TRBV5-4|TRBD2|TRBJ2-7
TGTGCCAGCAGCTCTGGACTAGCGGGCCCCTGGGAGCAGTACTTC
CASSSGLAGPWEQYF
>NA|TRBV7-9|NA|TRBJ2-1
TGTGCCAGCAGCTTAGGGGGGGTTGTGTCGTTCTTC
CASSLGGVVSFF
>NA|TRBV30|NA|TRBJ2-2
TGTGCCTGGAGATACTTGGCCGGCGGGGAGCTGTTTTTT
CAWRYLAGGELFF
>few|TRBV5-1|TRBD1|TRBJ2-5
TGCGCCAGCAGCTCACCGGACAGGGGGCTGGAGACCCAGTACTTC
CASSSPDRGLETQYF
>few|TRBV29-1|TRBD2|TRBJ2-5
TGCAGCGCCGCTCGACTAGCGTCTCCACAAGAGACCCAGTACTTC
CSAARLASPQETQYF
>many|TRBV20-1|TRBD2|TRBJ2-5
TGCAGTGCTGACCGGGCCGGGGGGGAGACCCAGTACTTC
CSADRAGGETQYF
>NA|TRBV3-1|NA|TRBJ1-6
TGTGCCAGCAGCCATGGATCACCCCTCCACTTT
CASSHGSPLHF
>few|TRBV20-1|NA|TRBJ2-7
TGCAGTGCTACGGACGGGACTTTCTCGCAGTACTTC
CSATDGTFSQYF
>many|TRBV6-5|NA|TRBJ2-1
TGTGCCAGCAGTTCCACTGGGGGTAGCTACAATGAGCAGTTCTTC
CASSSTGGSYNEQFF
>NA|TRBV2|TRBD1|TRBJ1-2
TGTGCCAGATGGCAAAGGACAGGGGGCGCCGGTGGCTACACCTTC
CARWQRTGGAGGYTF
>NA|TRBV25-1|NA|TRBJ2-6
TGTGCCAGCAGTTCGACGGAGAGAACAGGGGCCAACGTCCTGACTTTC
CASSSTERTGANVLTF
>NA|TRBV11-3|NA|TRBJ2-1
TGTGCCAGCAGCTTACACAGGGGCGGGGATGAGCAGTTCTTC
CASSLHRGGDEQFF
>many|TRBV9|TRBD2|TRBJ2-1
TGTGCCAGCAGCGTAGGAAGCGGGAGTACCTACAATGAGCAGTTCTTC
CASSVGSGSTYNEQFF
>few|TRBV30|NA|TRBJ2-1
TGTGCCTGGGCCCTTGCGTATAGCTCCTACAATGAGCAGTTCTTC
CAWALAYSSYNEQFF
>few|TRBV7-8|NA|TRBJ2-2
TGTGCCAGCAGTGGAGGGTGGGGGCCCGACACCGGGGAGCTGTTTTTT
CASSGGWGPDTGELFF
>few|TRBV12-3/TRBV12-4|NA|TRBJ1-1
TGTGCCAGCAAACCTATGGGGGGGAACACTGAAGCTTTCTTT
CASKPMGGNTEAFF
>many|TRBV12-5|NA|TRBJ2-2
TGTGCTAGTGGTTTGGGGCAGTTGTCCGGGGAGCTGTTTTTT
CASGLGQLSGELFF
>NA|TRBV15|NA|TRBJ2-7
TGTGCCACCAAAAAGACCGGGACCTACTACGAGCAGTACTTC
CATKKTGTYYEQYF
>many|TRBV5-1|NA|TRBJ2-3
TGCGCCAGCAGCTTCGGAGGGACCAGCACAGATACGCAGTATTTT
CASSFGGTSTDTQYF
>many|TRBV20-1|NA|TRBJ2-1
TGCAGTGCTAGACCCCCCGGGGCTCCTTACAATGAGCAGTTCTTC
CSARPPGAPYNEQFF
>NA|TRBV20-1|NA|TRBJ2-5
TGCAGTGCTAGCTCCAGGGAGATCCAGTACTTC
CSASSREIQYF
>NA|TRBV12-3/TRBV12-4|NA|TRBJ1-4
TGTGCCAGCAGTTTCCACAGGTCCCAGGGGGAAAAACTGTTTTTT
CASSFHRSQGEKLFF
>few|TRBV5-4|TRBD2|TRBJ2-5
TGTGCCAGCAGCCGGACCCTGCGGGGGGAAGAGACCCAGTACTTC
CASSRTLRGEETQYF
>NA|TRBV11-1|TRBD2|TRBJ2-5
TGTGCCAGCAGCTTAGCGAGACTAGCGGGAGGGCCCTCGGAGACCCAGTACTTC
CASSLARLAGGPSETQYF
>many|TRBV12-3/TRBV12-4|TRBD2|TRBJ2-1
TGTGCCAGCAGTTTCAGCGGGAGGGGAGGCAATGAGCAGTTCTTC
CASSFSGRGGNEQFF
>NA|TRBV30|TRBD2|TRBJ2-2
TGTGCCTGGAGTGTACCCCAGCGGGGGCGCGGGGAGCTGTTTTTT
CAWSVPQRGRGELFF
>NA|TRBV12-5|NA|TRBJ2-1
TGTGCTAGTGGTTTCTATGGGTCCCATGAGCAGTTCTTC
CASGFYGSHEQFF
>many|TRBV5-1|NA|TRBJ2-2
TGCGCCAGCAGTCGAGCGGAGTTGGTCTCCGGGGAGCTGTTTTTT
CASSRAELVSGELFF